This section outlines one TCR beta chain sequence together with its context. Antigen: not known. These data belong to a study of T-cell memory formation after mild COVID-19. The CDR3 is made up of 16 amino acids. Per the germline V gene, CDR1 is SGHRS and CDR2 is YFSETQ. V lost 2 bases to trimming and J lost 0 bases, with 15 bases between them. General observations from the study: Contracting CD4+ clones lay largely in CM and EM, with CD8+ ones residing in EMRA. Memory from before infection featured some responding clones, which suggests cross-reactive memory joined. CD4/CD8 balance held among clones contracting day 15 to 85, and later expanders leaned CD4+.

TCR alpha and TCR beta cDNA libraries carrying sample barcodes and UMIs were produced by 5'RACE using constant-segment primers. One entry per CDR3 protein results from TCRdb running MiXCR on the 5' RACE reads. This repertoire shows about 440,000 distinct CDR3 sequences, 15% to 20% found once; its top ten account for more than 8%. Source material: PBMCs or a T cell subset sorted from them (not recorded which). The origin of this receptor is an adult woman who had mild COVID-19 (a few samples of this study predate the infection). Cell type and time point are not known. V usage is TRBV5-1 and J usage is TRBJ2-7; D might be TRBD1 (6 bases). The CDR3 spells CASSFGWWTASYEQYF. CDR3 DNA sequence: TGCGCCAGCAGCTTCGGGTGGTGGACAGCCTCCTACGAGCAGTACTTC. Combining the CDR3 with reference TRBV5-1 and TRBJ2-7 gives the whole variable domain KAGVTQTPRYLIKTRGQQVTLSCSPISGHRSVSWYQQTPGQGLQFLFEYFSETQRNKGNFPGRFSGRQFSNSRSEMNVSTLELGDSALYLCASSFGWWTASYEQYFGPGTRLTVT.